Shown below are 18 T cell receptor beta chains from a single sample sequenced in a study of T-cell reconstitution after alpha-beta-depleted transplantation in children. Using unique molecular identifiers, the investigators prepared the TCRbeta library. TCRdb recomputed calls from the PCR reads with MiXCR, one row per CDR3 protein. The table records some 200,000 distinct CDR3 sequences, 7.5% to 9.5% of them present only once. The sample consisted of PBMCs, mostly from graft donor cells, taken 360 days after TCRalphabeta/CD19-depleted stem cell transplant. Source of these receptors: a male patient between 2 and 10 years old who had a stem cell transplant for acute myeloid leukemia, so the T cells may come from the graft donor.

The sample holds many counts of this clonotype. The CDR3 DNA reads as TGTGCCAGCAGCCAAGATCGGGACAGGTACTACGAGCAGTACTTC. Translating it yields CASSQDRDRYYEQYF. V usage is TRBV3-1 and J usage is TRBJ2-7; TRBD1 matches at 8 bases. The CDR3 loop spans 15 amino acids. Trimming took 0 bases from V and 3 from J; bases not matched to a gene: 4. CDR1 and CDR2 from the germline V gene are LGHDT and YNNKEL (reference sequence).

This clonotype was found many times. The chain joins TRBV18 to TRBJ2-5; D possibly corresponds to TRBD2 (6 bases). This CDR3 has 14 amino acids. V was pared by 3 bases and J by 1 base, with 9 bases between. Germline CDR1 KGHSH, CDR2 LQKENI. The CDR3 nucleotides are TGTGCCAGCTCACCCCTGGGAGGCCAAGAGACCCAGTACTTC. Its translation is CASSPLGGQETQYF.

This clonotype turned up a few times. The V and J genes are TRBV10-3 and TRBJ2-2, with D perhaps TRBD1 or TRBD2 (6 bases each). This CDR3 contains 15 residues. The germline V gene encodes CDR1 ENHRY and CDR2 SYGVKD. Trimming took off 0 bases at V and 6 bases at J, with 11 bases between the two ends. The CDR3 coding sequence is TGTGCCATCAGTGAGTCGAAGGGGGGACCCGGGGAGCTGTTTTTT. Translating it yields CAISESKGGPGELFF.

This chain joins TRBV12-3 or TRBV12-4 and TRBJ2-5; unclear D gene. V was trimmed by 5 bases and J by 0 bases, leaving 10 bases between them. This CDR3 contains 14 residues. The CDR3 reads CASSAQMYQETQYF. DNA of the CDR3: TGTGCCAGCAGTGCACAAATGTACCAAGAGACCCAGTACTTC.

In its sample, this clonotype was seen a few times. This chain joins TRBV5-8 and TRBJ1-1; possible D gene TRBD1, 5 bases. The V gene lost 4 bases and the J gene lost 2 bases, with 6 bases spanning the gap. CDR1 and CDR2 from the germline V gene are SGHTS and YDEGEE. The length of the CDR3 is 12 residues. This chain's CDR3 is CASSDRNTEAFF. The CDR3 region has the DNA TGTGCCAGCAGCGACAGAAACACTGAAGCTTTCTTT.

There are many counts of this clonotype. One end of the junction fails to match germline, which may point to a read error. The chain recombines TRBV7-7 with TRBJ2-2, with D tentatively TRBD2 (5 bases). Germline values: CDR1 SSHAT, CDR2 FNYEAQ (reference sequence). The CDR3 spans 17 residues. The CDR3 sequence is CASSLEFAGLTPGELFF. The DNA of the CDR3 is TGTGCTAGCAGCTTAGAGTTTGCGGGTCTAACCCCCGGGGAGCTGTTTTTT.

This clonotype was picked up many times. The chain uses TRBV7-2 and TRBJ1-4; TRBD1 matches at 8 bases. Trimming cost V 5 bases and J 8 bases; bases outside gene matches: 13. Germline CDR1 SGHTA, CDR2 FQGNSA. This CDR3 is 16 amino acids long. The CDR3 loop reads CASSPQTGTGGEKLFF. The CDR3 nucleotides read TGTGCCAGCAGCCCACAGACCGGGACAGGCGGGGAAAAACTGTTTTTT.

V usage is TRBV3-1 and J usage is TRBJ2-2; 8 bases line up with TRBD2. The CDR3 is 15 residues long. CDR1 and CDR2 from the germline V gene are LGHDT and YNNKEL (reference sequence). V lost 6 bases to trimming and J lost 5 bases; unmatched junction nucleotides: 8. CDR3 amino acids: CASSTSGGGTGELFF. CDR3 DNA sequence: TGTGCCAGCAGTACTAGCGGAGGGGGGACCGGGGAGCTGTTTTTT.

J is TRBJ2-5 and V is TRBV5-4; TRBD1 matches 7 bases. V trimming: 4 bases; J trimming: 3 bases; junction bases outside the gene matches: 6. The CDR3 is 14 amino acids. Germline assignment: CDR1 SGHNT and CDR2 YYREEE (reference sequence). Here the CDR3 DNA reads TGTGCCAGCAGCCAGACGACAGGGAAAGAGACCCAGTACTTC. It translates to CASSQTTGKETQYF.

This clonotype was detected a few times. The CDR3 sequence: CASSSTPYEQYV. The CDR3 nucleotides are TGTGCCAGCAGCTCTACCCCGTACGAGCAGTACGTC. The V gene is TRBV7-2, the J gene TRBJ2-7; no clear D gene. V was cut by 4 bases and J by 4 bases, with 8 bases left in between. CDR3 length: 12 residues. CDR1 and CDR2 from the germline V gene are SGHTA and FQGNSA.

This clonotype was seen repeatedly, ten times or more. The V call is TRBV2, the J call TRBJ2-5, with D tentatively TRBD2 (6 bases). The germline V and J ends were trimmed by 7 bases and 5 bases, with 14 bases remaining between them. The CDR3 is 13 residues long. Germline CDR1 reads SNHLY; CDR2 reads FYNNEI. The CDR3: CASIYGSIETQYF. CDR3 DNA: TGTGCCAGCATTTACGGGAGCATCGAGACCCAGTACTTC.

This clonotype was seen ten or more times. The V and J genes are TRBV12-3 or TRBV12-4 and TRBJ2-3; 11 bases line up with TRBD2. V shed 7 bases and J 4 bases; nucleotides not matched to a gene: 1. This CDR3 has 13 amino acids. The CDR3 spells CASTGLAADTQYF. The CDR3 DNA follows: TGTGCCAGCACGGGACTAGCGGCAGATACGCAGTATTTT.

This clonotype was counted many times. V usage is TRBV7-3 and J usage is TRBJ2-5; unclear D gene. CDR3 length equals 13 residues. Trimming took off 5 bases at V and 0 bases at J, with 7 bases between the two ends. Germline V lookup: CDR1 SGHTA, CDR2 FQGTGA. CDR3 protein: CASSLRYQETQYF. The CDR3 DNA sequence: TGTGCCAGCAGCCTACGGTACCAAGAGACCCAGTACTTC.

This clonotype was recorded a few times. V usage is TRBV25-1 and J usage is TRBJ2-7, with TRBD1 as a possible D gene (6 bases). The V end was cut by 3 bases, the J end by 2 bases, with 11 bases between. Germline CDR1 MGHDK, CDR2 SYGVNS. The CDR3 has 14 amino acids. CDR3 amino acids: CASSESRGAYEQYF. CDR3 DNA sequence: TGTGCCAGCAGTGAGTCCAGGGGAGCCTACGAGCAGTACTTC.

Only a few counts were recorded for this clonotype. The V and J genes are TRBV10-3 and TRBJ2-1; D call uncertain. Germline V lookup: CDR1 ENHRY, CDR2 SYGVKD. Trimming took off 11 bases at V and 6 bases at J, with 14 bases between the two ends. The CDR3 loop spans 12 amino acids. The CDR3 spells CASSDQPNEQFF. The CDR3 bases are TGTGCCTCCTCCGACCAACCCAATGAGCAGTTCTTC.

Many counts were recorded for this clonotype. CDR3 coding DNA: TGCAGCGTTGAAGATCGTAGCCCCAGCTCCTACAATGAGCAGTTCTTC. It is translated as CSVEDRSPSSYNEQFF. The chain recombines TRBV29-1 with TRBJ2-1; no clear D gene. The V gene's germline CDR1 is SQVTM and CDR2 ANQGSEA. The V end lost 0 bases, the J end lost 0 bases, and 12 bases lay between the germline ends. The CDR3 is 16 amino acids.

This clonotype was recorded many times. CDR3 amino acids: CASRFQTSQETQYF. The CDR3 coding sequence is TGTGCCAGCAGGTTTCAGACATCACAAGAGACCCAGTACTTC. The chain employs TRBV12-3 or TRBV12-4 and TRBJ2-5; D gene unclear. Trimming pared 6 bases from V and 2 bases from J, leaving 13 bases between. This CDR3 contains 14 residues.

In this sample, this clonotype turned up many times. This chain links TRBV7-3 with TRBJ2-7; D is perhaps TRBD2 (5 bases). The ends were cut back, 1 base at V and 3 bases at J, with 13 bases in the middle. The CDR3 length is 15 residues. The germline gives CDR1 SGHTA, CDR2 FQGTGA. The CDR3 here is CASSLRRGSNYEQYF. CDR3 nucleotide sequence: TGTGCCAGCAGCTTAAGACGGGGAAGTAACTACGAGCAGTACTTC.